This T cell receptor beta chain is from a study of blood T cell repertoires in COVID-19. Study in general: Nucleic acid was either cDNA or gDNA, and it came from T cells, B-cell-depleted T cells, or PBMCs.

Losses at the gene ends were 1 base for V and 5 bases for J; bases not matched to a gene: 15. This CDR3 region has 18 residues. In germline, CDR1 is SGDLS, CDR2 YYNGEE. Clones were sequenced by immunoSEQ multiplex PCR, and TCRdb holds only the in-frame ones, with some missing. The top ten clones hold over 2% of a sample with 250,000 to 350,000 clones, around 87% of them seen once. This receptor was taken from a woman aged 45-59 years who had recovered from COVID-19. The chain is built from TRBV9 and TRBJ1-2; 9 positions match TRBD1. The sequenced sample consisted of peripheral blood. The DNA for the CDR3 is TGTGCCAGCAGCGTAAATTTATTGGGACAGGGATCCCTTTATGGCTACACCTTC. It is translated as CASSVNLLGQGSLYGYTF. The full variable domain, with the rest looked up from reference TRBV9 and TRBJ1-2, is DSGVTQTPKHLITATGQRVTLRCSPRSGDLSVYWYQQSLDQGLQFLIQYYNGEERAKGNILERFSAQQFPDLHSELNLSSLELGDSALYFCASSVNLLGQGSLYGYTFGSGTRLTVV.